This T cell receptor beta chain was identified in a study of shared clonotypes between healthy human individuals. As for the study in general: Donor composition was a couple of women and three men, aged 18 to 49. Each donor had three CD4 naive, three CD4 memory, two CD8 naive and one CD8 memory plate.

Assay: immunoSEQ multiplex PCR; the TCRdb copy retains only in-frame clones and omits some. This table has over 950,000 clones, 77% appearing once. Findings of the study overall: Sample collection involved blood only; tissue repertoires are likely different. Sequencing depth was a factor that was expected to affect clonotype sharing among donors.

The ends lost 9 bases at V and 4 bases at J; junction bases unmatched: 6. Germline loops: CDR1 MGHDK, CDR2 SYGVNS. The CDR3 is made up of 14 amino acids. Of note for this clone: Its antigen is not identified.

The sequence derives from a man between 18 and 29 years old in good health. Some clones in this sample may be carry-over from other donors' samples. The sample comprised memory CD4+ T cells from PBMCs. Subset described: CD45RA-negative fraction. The chain recombines TRBV25-1 with TRBJ2-1; 10 nucleotides match TRBD2. The CDR3 sequence: CASTLAGAYNEQFF. The CDR3 region has the DNA TGTGCCAGTACTCTAGCGGGAGCTTACAATGAGCAGTTCTTC.